This passage covers 2 T cell receptor beta chains from one sample sequenced in a study of T cells in Graves' hyperthyroidism and ophthalmopathy. It was RNA transcripts that yielded the amplified TCR beta CDR3 regions. In the first-round RT-PCR of the TCR CDR3, the HTBI primer set was used. TCRdb re-derived calls from the multiplex PCR reads in MiXCR, one entry per CDR3 protein. This table has about 560,000 distinct CDR3 sequences, about 14% appearing once. Material: blood. The receptors come from a woman aged 40 to 50 with Graves' hyperthyroidism.

This clonotype was detected many times. The rearrangement links TRBV30 to TRBJ2-7, with D maybe TRBD1 (6 bases). CDR1 and CDR2 from the germline V gene are GTSNPN and SVGIG (reference sequence). V was pared by 3 bases and J by 5 bases, with 14 bases between. This CDR3 is built from 13 residues. DNA for the CDR3: TGTGCCTGGAGAATTGGGGCAGGGGACGAGCAGTACTTC. It specifies CAWRIGAGDEQYF.

V and J are TRBV15 and TRBJ1-5; TRBD1 aligns across 10 bases. Losses at the gene ends were 0 bases for V and 0 bases for J; bases not matched to a gene: 2. The CDR3 sequence is 17 residues long. Germline-derived CDR1 and CDR2 are LNHNV and YYDKDF (reference sequence). The CDR3 DNA sequence: TGTGCCACCAGCAGAGACGGACAGGGGGATAGCAATCAGCCCCAGCATTTT. It specifies CATSRDGQGDSNQPQHF.